This T cell receptor (beta chain) was observed in a study of T cell repertoires in cytomegalovirus infection. About the study: Public TCR beta signatures provided an indication of both CMV infection and a matching HLA type.

Per the germline V gene, CDR1 is LNHDA and CDR2 is SQIVND (reference sequence). The length of the CDR3 is 11 residues. TCRdb used MiXCR to reprocess the reads, holding one entry per CDR3 protein. The data contain under 200,000 distinct CDR3 sequences, roughly 9% of them singletons. Notes on this clonotype: What it binds is unknown. A much bigger clone sits one base away, suggesting this may be a read error.

Study-wide points: Predominance within the ex vivo response was attributable to HLA-C-restricted CMV-specific TCR beta clonotypes. CMV carriers with the relevant HLA were identified by cumulative public TCR beta family frequency.

The rearrangement links TRBV19 to TRBJ1-1; D is undetermined. Sequencing was carried out using PBMCs. The receptor's source is a human donor in good health (CMV status not recorded). Some clones in this sample may be carry-over from other donors' samples. The CDR3 here is CVSSLSGEAFF. CDR3 bases: TGTGTCAGTAGTCTAAGCGGGGAAGCTTTCTTT.